The 22 T cell receptor beta chains below were found in one sample sequenced in a study of cytomegalovirus exposure and HLA in healthy donors. Repertoires were generated with immunoSEQ multiplex PCR, while TCRdb's copy carries only in-frame clones and drops some. The sample carries 65,000 or so clones, just over 90% recorded once. Specimen: PBMCs. Receptors originate from a woman aged 18-30 years in good health and CMV-seronegative.

The chain links TRBV7-9 to TRBJ2-7; D not resolved. Trimming took off 7 bases at V and 6 bases at J, with 13 bases between the two ends. From germline, CDR1 is SEHNR and CDR2 FQNEAQ (reference sequence). The CDR3 loop spans 12 amino acids. The CDR3 protein is CASIGVVGEQYF. The DNA of the CDR3 is TGTGCCAGCATCGGAGTGGTCGGCGAGCAGTACTTC.

J is TRBJ2-3 and V is TRBV11-2; 7 positions match TRBD2. The trim removed 6 bases at V and 0 bases at J, leaving 3 bases unmatched. Germline CDR1 is SGHAT and CDR2 is FQNNGV. The CDR3 loop spans 14 amino acids. The CDR3 DNA is TGTGCCAGCAGTTTGGGGGGGAGCACAGATACGCAGTATTTT. The encoded protein is CASSLGGSTDTQYF.

The chain combines TRBV5-6 with TRBJ2-7, with 7 positions matching TRBD1. Germline-derived CDR1 and CDR2 are SGHDT and YYEEEE. V was clipped by 4 bases and J by 3 bases; unmatched bases: 13. The CDR3 contains 16 residues. The CDR3 bases are TGTGCCAGCAGCCCTAACCGGGACAGAAGCTTCTACGAGCAGTACTTC. Its protein is CASSPNRDRSFYEQYF.

In this sample, this clone turned up once. This chain uses TRBV7-9 with TRBJ2-7; 7 nucleotides line up with TRBD1. Germline CDR1 SEHNR, CDR2 FQNEAQ (reference sequence). Losses at the gene ends were 5 bases for V and 6 bases for J; bases not matched to a gene: 13. CDR3 length: 15 amino acids. The CDR3, as DNA: TGTGCCAGCAGCCGCCGACAGGGAGATGGATCCGAGCAGTACTTC. Translating it yields CASSRRQGDGSEQYF.

The J gene is TRBJ1-1, the V gene TRBV11-3; maybe TRBD1 (5 bases). CDR3 length equals 13 residues. Per germline, CDR1 SGHNT and CDR2 YENEEA. Trimming removed 4 bases from V and 4 bases from J, with 10 bases in between. The CDR3 sequence is CASSSQGTTEAFF. The CDR3 DNA reads as TGTGCCAGCAGCTCCCAGGGTACCACTGAAGCTTTCTTT.

The rearrangement joins TRBV18 to TRBJ2-7; 8 positions agree with TRBD2. The germline V gene encodes CDR1 KGHSH and CDR2 LQKENI. This CDR3 has 14 amino acids. V lost 0 bases, J lost 2 bases, and 0 bases stayed unmatched. CDR3 nucleotide sequence: TGTGCCAGCTCACCACCGGGACTAGCCTACGAGCAGTACTTC. Residues: CASSPPGLAYEQYF.

Written as DNA, the CDR3 is TGTGCCAGCAGTTCTTTTCGAACATTACACAAAAACATTCAGTACTTC. Translated: CASSSFRTLHKNIQYF. V is TRBV6-5 and J is TRBJ2-4; D is undetermined. Germline V lookup: CDR1 MNHEY, CDR2 SVGAGI. The V end lost 4 bases, the J end lost 3 bases, and 16 bases lay between the germline ends. The length of the CDR3 is 16 residues.

J is TRBJ1-2 and V is TRBV28; 10 nucleotides match TRBD1. Germline V gene lookup returns CDR1 MDHEN and CDR2 SYDVKM. This CDR3 region has 15 residues. V was pared by 5 bases and J by 8 bases, with 11 bases of the junction left unmatched. The CDR3 DNA is TGTGCCAGCAGTGACCCCCGACAGGGGGCGCGAGGCTACACCTTC. This translates into CASSDPRQGARGYTF.

The rearrangement joins TRBV18 to TRBJ2-7; TRBD2 aligns across 7 bases. In germline, CDR1 is KGHSH, CDR2 LQKENI. V was clipped by 6 bases and J by 4 bases; unmatched bases: 12. This CDR3 has 15 residues. The DNA of the CDR3 is TGTGCCAGCTCCCCCCAGTCTAGCGGAGCGTACGAGCAGTACTTC. This encodes CASSPQSSGAYEQYF.

V usage is TRBV7-3 and J usage is TRBJ2-6; D ambiguous. V dropped 5 bases and J dropped 0 bases, with 17 bases sitting between them. The CDR3 totals 18 residues. Germline CDR1 SGHTA, CDR2 FQGTGA. The CDR3 coding sequence is TGTGCCAGCAGCCCGTTGGCCCCGCCCCTCTCTGGGGCCAACGTCCTGACTTTC. It yields the protein CASSPLAPPLSGANVLTF. The whole variable domain, filled in from reference TRBV7-3 and TRBJ2-6, reads GAGVSQTPSNKVTEKGKYVELRCDPISGHTALYWYRQSLGQGPEFLIYFQGTGAADDSGLPNDRFFAVRPEGSVSTLKIQRTERGDSAVYLCASSPLAPPLSGANVLTFGAGSRLTVL.

The chain has TRBV5-1 and TRBJ1-2, with D maybe TRBD1 (5 bases). CDR3 length equals 15 residues. The V and J ends lost 4 bases and 6 bases respectively, with 19 bases between them. The germline V gene has CDR1 SGHRS and CDR2 YFSETQ. This CDR3 reads CASSPGGGSFDGYTF. In DNA form, the CDR3 reads TGCGCCAGCAGCCCGGGGGGGGGAAGTTTCGATGGCTACACCTTC.

The chain carries TRBV28 and TRBJ1-2, with D possibly matching TRBD1 (5 bases). In germline, CDR1 is MDHEN, CDR2 SYDVKM. V was shortened by 2 bases and J by 6 bases, with 13 bases between the two germline ends. This CDR3 region has 14 residues. This CDR3 is CASSLRVQGNGYTF. CDR3 nucleotides: TGTGCCAGCAGTTTAAGGGTTCAGGGTAATGGCTACACCTTC.

This chain joins TRBV6-5 and TRBJ2-7, with 7 positions matching TRBD1. The CDR3 has 12 residues. The germline gives CDR1 MNHEY, CDR2 SVGAGI. Trimming cost V 6 bases and J 6 bases; bases outside gene matches: 5. CDR3: CASRSHRGEQYF. The DNA for the CDR3 is TGTGCCAGCAGAAGCCACAGGGGCGAGCAGTACTTC.

This chain links TRBV28 with TRBJ2-1, with 13 bases identical to TRBD2. V shed 7 bases and J 2 bases; nucleotides not matched to a gene: 14. The length of the CDR3 is 19 residues. CDR1 and CDR2 (germline): MDHEN, SYDVKM. For the CDR3, the DNA is TGTGCCAGCATCTCATCCGGGACTAGCGGGATCGGCGCCTACAATGAGCAGTTCTTC. Its translation is CASISSGTSGIGAYNEQFF.

CDR3 DNA sequence: TGTGCCAGCAGCTCCTCGACGGGAGAGACCCAGTACTTC. Its protein is CASSSSTGETQYF. V gene TRBV9 combines with J gene TRBJ2-5; D gene unclear. The V gene's germline CDR1 is SGDLS and CDR2 YYNGEE. The CDR3 spans 13 residues. The V and J ends lost 4 bases and 4 bases respectively, with 11 bases between them. The variable domain in full, completed from reference TRBV9 and TRBJ2-5, reads DSGVTQTPKHLITATGQRVTLRCSPRSGDLSVYWYQQSLDQGLQFLIQYYNGEERAKGNILERFSAQQFPDLHSELNLSSLELGDSALYFCASSSSTGETQYFGPGTRLLVL.

The genes are TRBV6-1 and TRBJ2-7, with D possibly matching TRBD1 (5 bases). The germline V and J ends were trimmed by 0 bases and 5 bases, with 14 bases remaining between them. The CDR3 has 15 amino acids. Germline CDR1 reads MNHNS; CDR2 reads SASEGT. CDR3 in DNA: TGTGCCAGCAGTGAAGCACAAGGGGCACCCCACGAGCAGTACTTC. This translates into CASSEAQGAPHEQYF.

V is TRBV6-6 and J is TRBJ1-5; TRBD1 aligns across 7 bases. Germline values: CDR1 MNHNY, CDR2 SVGAGI (reference sequence). The ends lost 5 bases at V and 11 bases at J; junction bases unmatched: 6. This CDR3 has 12 residues. CDR3 residues: CASSIGTAAQHF. The CDR3 DNA is TGTGCCAGCAGTATAGGGACAGCCGCCCAGCATTTT.

This sequence joins TRBV27 and TRBJ1-1; D is possibly TRBD1 (5 bases). Looked up from germline, CDR1 is MNHEY and CDR2 is SMNVEV (reference sequence). Trimming removed 2 bases from V and 0 bases from J, with 10 bases in between. The CDR3 is made up of 15 amino acids. CDR3 sequence reads: CASSLQGGMNTEAFF. Here the CDR3 DNA reads TGTGCCAGCAGTTTACAGGGTGGGATGAACACTGAAGCTTTCTTT.

The chain is built from TRBV10-3 and TRBJ2-5; 8 nucleotides agree with TRBD2. The CDR3 has 17 residues. CDR1 and CDR2 (germline): ENHRY, SYGVKD. The trim removed 2 bases at V and 1 base at J, leaving 9 bases unmatched. Here the CDR3 DNA reads TGTGCCATCAGTGAGCAGGTGAACGGGGGGGCCCAAGAGACCCAGTACTTC. It encodes CAISEQVNGGAQETQYF.

This clone was seen only once. This chain connects TRBV5-6 to TRBJ1-2; 9 nucleotides agree with TRBD1. This CDR3 is 14 amino acids long. V shed 3 bases and J 0 bases; nucleotides not matched to a gene: 0. Germline CDR1 reads SGHDT; CDR2 reads YYEEEE. The CDR3 region has the DNA TGTGCCAGCAGCTGGGACAGGGCTAACTATGGCTACACCTTC. This translates into CASSWDRANYGYTF.

This clone was seen more than once but under ten times. The gene calls are TRBV19 and TRBJ1-2; the match to TRBD1 covers 8 bases. The length of the CDR3 is 15 residues. Germline CDR1 is LNHDA and CDR2 is SQIVND (reference sequence). Trimming cost V 5 bases and J 2 bases; bases outside gene matches: 7. CDR3 DNA: TGTGCCAGTAGTTACGGACAGGGTATCAACTATGGCTACACCTTC. Encoded protein: CASSYGQGINYGYTF.

This chain connects TRBV28 to TRBJ1-2, with a weak D call TRBD1 (6 bases). This CDR3 comprises 14 residues. V was shortened by 6 bases and J by 2 bases, with 13 bases between the two germline ends. Germline-derived CDR1 and CDR2 are MDHEN and SYDVKM. CDR3 sequence: CASRATGFNYGYTF. The DNA for the CDR3 is TGTGCCAGCAGAGCCACAGGGTTCAACTATGGCTACACCTTC.